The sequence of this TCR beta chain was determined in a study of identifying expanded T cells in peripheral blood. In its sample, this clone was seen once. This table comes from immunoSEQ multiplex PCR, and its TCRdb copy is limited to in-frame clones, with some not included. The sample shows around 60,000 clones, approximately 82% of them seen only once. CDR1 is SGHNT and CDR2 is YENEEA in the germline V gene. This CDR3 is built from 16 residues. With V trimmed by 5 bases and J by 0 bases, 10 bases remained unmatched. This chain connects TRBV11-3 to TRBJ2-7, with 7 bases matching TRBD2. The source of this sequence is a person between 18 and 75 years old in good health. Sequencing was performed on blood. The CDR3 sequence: CASSRPPGGSSYEQYF. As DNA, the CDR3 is TGTGCCAGCAGCCGACCTCCCGGCGGGAGCTCCTACGAGCAGTACTTC.